What follows are 9 T cell receptor beta chains derived from one specimen sequenced in a study of cytomegalovirus exposure and HLA in healthy donors. The study ran its PCR with 60 Vbeta and 13 Jbeta primers. Sequencing used immunoSEQ multiplex PCR; TCRdb keeps in-frame clones, though not all of them. Here the sample spans approximately 140,000 clones, 55% to 80% being singletons. The sequenced sample was PBMCs. Receptor source: a woman in her sixties or seventies in good health and CMV-seropositive.

V and J are TRBV7-3 and TRBJ2-1; TRBD2 matches at 11 bases. V shed 5 bases, J shed 2 bases, and the junction held 2 bases outside the gene matches. CDR3 length equals 15 residues. CDR1 is SGHTA, CDR2 FQGTGA, per germline. CDR3 coding DNA: TGTGCCAGCAGCGCTAGCGGGAGGCCCTACAATGAGCAGTTCTTC. This codes for CASSASGRPYNEQFF. Supplemented by reference TRBV7-3 and TRBJ2-1, the full variable domain reads GAGVSQTPSNKVTEKGKYVELRCDPISGHTALYWYRQSLGQGPEFLIYFQGTGAADDSGLPNDRFFAVRPEGSVSTLKIQRTERGDSAVYLCASSASGRPYNEQFFGPGTRLTVL.

Concerning this clone: Different DNA sequences within this sample yield the same CDR3. The rearrangement links TRBV28 to TRBJ1-5; TRBD1 agrees at 7 bases. The CDR3 contains 14 residues. Germline trimming cut 6 bases from V and 4 bases from J; bases unmatched to any gene: 6. Germline V CDR1 and CDR2: MDHEN, SYDVKM. CDR3 amino acids: CASSPPTGNQPQHF. CDR3 DNA sequence: TGTGCCAGCAGCCCCCCGACAGGGAATCAGCCCCAGCATTTT.

A note on this clone: At one end, the junction sequence differs from germline, possibly due to a read error. Within the sample, other DNA sequences also encode this same CDR3. The gene calls are TRBV4-3 and TRBJ1-4; no firm D call. The germline V gene encodes CDR1 LGHNA and CDR2 YSLEER. The CDR3 is 15 residues long. The CDR3 DNA reads as TGCGCCAGCAGCCAACAACAGTTAACCGGTGAAAAGCTGTTTTTT. Translation: CASSQQQLTGEKLFF.

The chain couples TRBV18 to TRBJ1-1; tentative D call: TRBD1 (5 bases). The CDR3 contains 14 residues. Germline values: CDR1 KGHSH, CDR2 LQKENI. The germline V and J ends were trimmed by 5 bases and 2 bases, with 12 bases remaining between them. CDR3 nucleotide sequence: TGTGCCAGCTCAGGAGCGGGGGTAAACACTGAAGCTTTCTTT. This encodes CASSGAGVNTEAFF. Filled out from reference TRBV18 and TRBJ1-1, the complete variable domain reads NAGVMQNPRHLVRRRGQEARLRCSPMKGHSHVYWYRQLPEEGLKFMVYLQKENIIDESGMPKERFSAEFPKEGPSILRIQQVVRGDSAAYFCASSGAGVNTEAFFGQGTRLTVV.

The chain couples TRBV2 to TRBJ2-5; TRBD1 agrees at 7 bases. J lost 0 bases, V lost 5 bases, and 6 bases had no gene match. The V gene's germline CDR1 is SNHLY and CDR2 FYNNEI. The CDR3 loop spans 15 amino acids. The CDR3 here is CASSQQGSYQETQYF. CDR3 coding DNA: TGTGCCAGCAGTCAACAGGGGTCGTACCAAGAGACCCAGTACTTC.

This clone was counted a single time. J is TRBJ1-3 and V is TRBV19; D may be TRBD1 (6 bases). Germline CDR1 is LNHDA and CDR2 is SQIVND (reference sequence). V was trimmed by 3 bases and J by 2 bases, leaving 14 bases between them. The CDR3 is 16 amino acids. CDR3 nucleotide sequence: TGTGCCAGTAGTATCGGGGGGGCTACCCCTGGAAACACCATATATTTT. Its protein is CASSIGGATPGNTIYF. Full variable domain (outside the CDR3, taken from reference TRBV19 and TRBJ1-3): DGGITQSPKYLFRKEGQNVTLSCEQNLNHDAMYWYRQDPGQGLRLIYYSQIVNDFQKGDIAEGYSVSREKKESFPLTVTSAQKNPTAFYLCASSIGGATPGNTIYFGEGSWLTVV.

The CDR3 is CASSLGTGNTGELFF. Written as DNA, the CDR3 is TGTGCCAGCAGCTTAGGGACAGGGAACACCGGGGAGCTGTTTTTT. This rearrangement joins TRBV11-2 to TRBJ2-2, with 7 positions matching TRBD1. Germline CDR1 is SGHAT and CDR2 is FQNNGV. The CDR3 consists of 15 residues. J was trimmed by 1 base and V by 1 base; bases with no gene match: 0.

This chain connects TRBV28 to TRBJ1-4; D is undetermined. This CDR3 region has 16 residues. The ends were cut back, 6 bases at V and 0 bases at J, with 14 bases in the middle. CDR1 and CDR2 (germline): MDHEN, SYDVKM. The DNA of the CDR3 is TGTGCCAGCAGACTCCCAGGCCATGCAACTAATGAAAAACTGTTTTTT. Translating gives CASRLPGHATNEKLFF.

The chain links TRBV5-4 to TRBJ1-1; D possibly corresponds to TRBD1 (5 bases). Deletions cut 0 bases from V and 2 bases from J, with 11 bases between. CDR1 and CDR2 (germline): SGHNT, YYREEE (reference sequence). The CDR3 totals 15 residues. CDR3 in amino acids: CASSLADQGNTEAFF. The CDR3 bases are TGTGCCAGCAGCTTGGCCGACCAGGGCAACACTGAAGCTTTCTTT.